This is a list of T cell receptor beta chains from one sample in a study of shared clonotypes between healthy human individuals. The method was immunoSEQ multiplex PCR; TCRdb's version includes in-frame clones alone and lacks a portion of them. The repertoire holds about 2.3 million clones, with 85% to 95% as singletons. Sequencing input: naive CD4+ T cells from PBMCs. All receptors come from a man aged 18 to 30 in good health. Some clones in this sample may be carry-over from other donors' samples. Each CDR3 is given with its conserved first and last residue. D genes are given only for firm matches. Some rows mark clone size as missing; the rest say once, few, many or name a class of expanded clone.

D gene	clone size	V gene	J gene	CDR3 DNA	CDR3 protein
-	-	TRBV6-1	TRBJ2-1	TGTGCCAGCATTGAGGGGGGAACGGACAATGAGCAGTTCTTC	CASIEGGTDNEQFF
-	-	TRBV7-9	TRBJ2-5	TGTGCCAGCAGCTTAGTTGGGGGAGAGACCCAGTACTTC	CASSLVGGETQYF
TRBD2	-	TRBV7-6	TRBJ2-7	TGTGCCAGCAGCTTAGAATCAGCGGGAGTAGCCTACGAGCAGTACTTC	CASSLESAGVAYEQYF
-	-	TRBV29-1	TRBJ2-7	TGCAGCGTTGGGAAGGCCAACACATACGAGCAGTACTTC	CSVGKANTYEQYF
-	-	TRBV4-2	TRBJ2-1	TGTGCCAGCAGCCAAGGTACCGGGACGGAGGCCAATGAGCAGTTCTTC	CASSQGTGTEANEQFF
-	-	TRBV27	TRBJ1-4	TGTGCCAGCAGTTCACCCTCCGGGGGGCACGGTGAAAAACTGTTTTTT	CASSSPSGGHGEKLFF
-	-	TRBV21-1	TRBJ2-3	TGTGCCAGCAGCAAAATCCTAGTTAAGCGGGAGGGTTATAGCACAGATACGCAGTATTTT	CASSKILVKREGYSTDTQYF
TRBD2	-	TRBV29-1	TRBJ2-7	TGCAGCGTTCGGCTAGCGGGAGGGCCTGGCTACGAGCAGTACTTC	CSVRLAGGPGYEQYF
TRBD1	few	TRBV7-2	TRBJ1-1	TGTGCCAGCAGCTCGCAGGGACAGCTGAACACTGAAGCTTTCTTT	CASSSQGQLNTEAFF
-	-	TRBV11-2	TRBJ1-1	TGTGCCAGCAGCCCCCTGGCCGGGAGAGGGGGGCACACTGAAGCTTTCTTT	CASSPLAGRGGHTEAFF
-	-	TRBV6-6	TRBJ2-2	TGTGCCAGCAGTTACTCGAGTTGGGCCACCACCGGGGAGCTGTTTTTT	CASSYSSWATTGELFF
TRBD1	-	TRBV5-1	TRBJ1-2	TGCGCCAGCAGCCGGACCGGACAGGGCGTAGGCTACACCTTC	CASSRTGQGVGYTF
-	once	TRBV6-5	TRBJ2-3	TGTGCCAGCAGGGGGACAAATACGCAGTATTTT	CASRGTNTQYF
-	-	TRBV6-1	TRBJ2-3	TGTGCCAGCAGTGAATGGAGGGGTGCTAGCACAGATACGCAGTATTTT	CASSEWRGASTDTQYF
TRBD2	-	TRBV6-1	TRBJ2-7	TGTGCCAGCAGTCCGAGGACTAGCAGCTACGAGCAGTACTTC	CASSPRTSSYEQYF
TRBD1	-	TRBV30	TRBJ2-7	TGTGCCCGCCGGGACAGGGGGCGAGCGGGAGCCGACGAGCAGTACTTC	CARRDRGRAGADEQYF
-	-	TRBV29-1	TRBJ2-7	TGCAGCGTTGGTAGCTACGAGCAGTACTTC	CSVGSYEQYF
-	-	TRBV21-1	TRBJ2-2	-	CASTQVGTGAGELFF
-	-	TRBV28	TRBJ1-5	TGTGCCAGCAATCCCTGGGGCCGAGGGGACAATCAGCCCCAGCATTTT	CASNPWGRGDNQPQHF
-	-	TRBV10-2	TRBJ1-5	TGCGCCAGCAGGGGGACGAGCTCTTCTAATCAGCCCCAGCATTTT	CASRGTSSSNQPQHF
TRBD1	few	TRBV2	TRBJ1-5	TGTGCCAGCAGTCAGGACAGGGTGGATCAGCCCCAGCATTTT	CASSQDRVDQPQHF
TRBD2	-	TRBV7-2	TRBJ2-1	TGTGCCAGCAGCTCGGTGCGGGAGGCTTTCTACAATGAGCAGTTCTTC	CASSSVREAFYNEQFF
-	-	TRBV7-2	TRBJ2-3	TGTGCCAGCAGCTTAGGTTTGGGTTCAGATACGCAGTATTTT	CASSLGLGSDTQYF
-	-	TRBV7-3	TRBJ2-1	TGTGCCAGCAGCCACCCTAGCGAAGGGAGGAATGAGCAGTTCTTC	CASSHPSEGRNEQFF
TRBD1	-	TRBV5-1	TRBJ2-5	TGCGCCAGTACGTCCGGGGACAGGGTTGCAGAGACCCAGTACTTC	CASTSGDRVAETQYF
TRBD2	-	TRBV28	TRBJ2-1	TGTGCCAGCAGTTTCGTAGCGGGAGCTCAGGGTGAGCAGTTCTTC	CASSFVAGAQGEQFF
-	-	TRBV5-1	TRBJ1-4	TGCGCCAGCAGCCCCCCGACAGCTGCAACTAATGAAAAACTGTTTTTT	CASSPPTAATNEKLFF
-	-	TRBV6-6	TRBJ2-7	TGTGCCAGCAGTTCCCGACAGACCGGTGGCCAGTACTTC	CASSSRQTGGQYF
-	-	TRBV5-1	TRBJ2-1	TGCGCCAGCAGCTTGGGTGGACTACCAGTCAATGAGCAGTTCTTC	CASSLGGLPVNEQFF
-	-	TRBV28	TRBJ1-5	TGTGCCAGCAGTTTAAGGGGTGACCAGCCCCAGCATTTT	CASSLRGDQPQHF